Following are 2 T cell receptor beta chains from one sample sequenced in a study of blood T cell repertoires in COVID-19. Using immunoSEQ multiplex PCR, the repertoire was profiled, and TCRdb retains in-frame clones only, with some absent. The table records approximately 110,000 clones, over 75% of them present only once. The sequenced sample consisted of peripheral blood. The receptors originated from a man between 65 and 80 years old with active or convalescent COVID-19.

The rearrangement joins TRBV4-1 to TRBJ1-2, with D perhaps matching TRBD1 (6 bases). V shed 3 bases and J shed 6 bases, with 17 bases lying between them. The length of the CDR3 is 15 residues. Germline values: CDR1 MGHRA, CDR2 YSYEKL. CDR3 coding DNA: TGCGCCAGCAGCCACTCAGAACTCAGACAGGATGGCTACACCTTC. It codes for CASSHSELRQDGYTF.

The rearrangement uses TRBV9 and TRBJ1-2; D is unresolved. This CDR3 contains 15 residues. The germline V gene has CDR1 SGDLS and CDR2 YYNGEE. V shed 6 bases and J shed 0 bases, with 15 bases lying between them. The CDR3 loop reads CASTLGSDPNYGYTF. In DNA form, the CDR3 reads TGTGCCAGCACTCTAGGCAGCGACCCTAACTATGGCTACACCTTC.